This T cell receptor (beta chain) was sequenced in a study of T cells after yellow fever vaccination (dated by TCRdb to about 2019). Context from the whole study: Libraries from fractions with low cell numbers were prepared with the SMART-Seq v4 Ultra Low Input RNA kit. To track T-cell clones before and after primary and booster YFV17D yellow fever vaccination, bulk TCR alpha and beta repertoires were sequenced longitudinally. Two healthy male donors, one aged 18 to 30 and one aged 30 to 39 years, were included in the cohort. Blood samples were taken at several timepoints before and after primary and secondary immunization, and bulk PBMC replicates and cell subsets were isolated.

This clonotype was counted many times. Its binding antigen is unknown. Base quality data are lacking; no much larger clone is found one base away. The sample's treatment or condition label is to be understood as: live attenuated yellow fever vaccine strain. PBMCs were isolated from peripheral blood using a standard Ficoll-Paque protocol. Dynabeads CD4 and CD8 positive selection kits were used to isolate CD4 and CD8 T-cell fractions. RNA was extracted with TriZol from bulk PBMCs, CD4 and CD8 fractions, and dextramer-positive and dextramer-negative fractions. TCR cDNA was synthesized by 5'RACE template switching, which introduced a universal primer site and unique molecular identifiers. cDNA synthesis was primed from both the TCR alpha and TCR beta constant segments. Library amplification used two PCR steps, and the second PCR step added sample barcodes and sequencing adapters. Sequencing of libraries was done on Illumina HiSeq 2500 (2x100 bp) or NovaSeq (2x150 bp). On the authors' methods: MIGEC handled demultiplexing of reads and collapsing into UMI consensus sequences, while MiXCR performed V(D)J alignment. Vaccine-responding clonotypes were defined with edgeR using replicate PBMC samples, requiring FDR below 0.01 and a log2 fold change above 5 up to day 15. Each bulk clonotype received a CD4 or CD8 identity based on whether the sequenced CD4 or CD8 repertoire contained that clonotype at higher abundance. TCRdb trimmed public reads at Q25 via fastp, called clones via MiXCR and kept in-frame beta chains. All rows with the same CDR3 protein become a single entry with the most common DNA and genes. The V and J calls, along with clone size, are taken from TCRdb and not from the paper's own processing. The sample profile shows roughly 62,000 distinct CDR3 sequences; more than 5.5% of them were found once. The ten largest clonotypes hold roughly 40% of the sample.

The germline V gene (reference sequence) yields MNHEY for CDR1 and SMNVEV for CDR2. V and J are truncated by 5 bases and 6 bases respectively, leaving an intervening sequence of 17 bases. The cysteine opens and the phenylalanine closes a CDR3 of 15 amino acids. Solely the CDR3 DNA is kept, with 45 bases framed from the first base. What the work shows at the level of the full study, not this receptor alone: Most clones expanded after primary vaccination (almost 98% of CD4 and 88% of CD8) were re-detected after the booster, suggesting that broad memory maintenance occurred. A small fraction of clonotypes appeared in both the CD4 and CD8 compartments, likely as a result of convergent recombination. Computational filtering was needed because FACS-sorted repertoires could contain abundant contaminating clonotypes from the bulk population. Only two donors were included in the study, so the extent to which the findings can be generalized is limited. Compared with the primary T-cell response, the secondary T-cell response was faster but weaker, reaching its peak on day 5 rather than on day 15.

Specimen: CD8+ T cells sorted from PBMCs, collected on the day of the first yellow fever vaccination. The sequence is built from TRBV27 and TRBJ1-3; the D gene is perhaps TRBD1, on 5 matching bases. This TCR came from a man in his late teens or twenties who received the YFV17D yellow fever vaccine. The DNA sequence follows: TGTGCCAGCAGTACATCCGGGACTCTCCTAAACACCATATATTTT. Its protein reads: CASSTSGTLLNTIYF.